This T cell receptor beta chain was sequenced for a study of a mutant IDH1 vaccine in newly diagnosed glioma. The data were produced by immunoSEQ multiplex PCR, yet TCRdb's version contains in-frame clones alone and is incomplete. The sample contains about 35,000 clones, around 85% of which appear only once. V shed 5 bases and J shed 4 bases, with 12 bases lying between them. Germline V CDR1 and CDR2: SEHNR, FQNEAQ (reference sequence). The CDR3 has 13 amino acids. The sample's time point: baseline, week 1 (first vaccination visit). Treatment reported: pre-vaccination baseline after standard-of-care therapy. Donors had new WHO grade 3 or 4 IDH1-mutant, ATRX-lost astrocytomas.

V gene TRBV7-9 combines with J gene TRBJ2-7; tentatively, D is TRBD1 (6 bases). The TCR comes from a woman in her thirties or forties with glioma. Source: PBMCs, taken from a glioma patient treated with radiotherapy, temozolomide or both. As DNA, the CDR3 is TGTGCCAGCAGCCCGGACAGTCCATACGAGCAGTACTTC. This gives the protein CASSPDSPYEQYF.